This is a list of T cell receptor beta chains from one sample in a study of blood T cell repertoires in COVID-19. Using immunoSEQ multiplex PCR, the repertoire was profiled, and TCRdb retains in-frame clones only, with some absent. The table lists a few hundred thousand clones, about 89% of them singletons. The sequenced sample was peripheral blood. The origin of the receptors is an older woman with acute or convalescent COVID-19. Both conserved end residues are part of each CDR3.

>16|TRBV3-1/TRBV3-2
CASSQGDTGGSYEQYF
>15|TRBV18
CASSPGLAVAYEQYF
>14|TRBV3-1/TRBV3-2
CASSPGTDNYGYTF
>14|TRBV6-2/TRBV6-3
CASSYRLGQDTQYF
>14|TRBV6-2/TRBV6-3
CASSFLLTTGELFF
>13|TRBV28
CASSLGSSYEQYF
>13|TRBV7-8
CASSLAAGTEAFF
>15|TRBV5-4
CASSLGQVGSNEQFF
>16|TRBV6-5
CASSYGGGLGQETQYF
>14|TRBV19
CASSTTGGGETQYF
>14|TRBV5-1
CASSRAAGGYGYTF
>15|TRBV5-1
CASSLGGEANSPLHF
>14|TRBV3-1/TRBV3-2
CASSQVLGTGPAFF
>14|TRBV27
CASSPGQGNQPQHF
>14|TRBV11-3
CASSARTGVGEQYF
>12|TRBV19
CASKEAVGELFF
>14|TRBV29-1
CSVRTGLNNEKLFF
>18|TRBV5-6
CASSLDRRRLGITDTQYF
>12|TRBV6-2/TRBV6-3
CASSEGAYEQFF
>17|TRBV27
CASSFGTGGAGANVLTF
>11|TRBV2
CASSSEGGYTF
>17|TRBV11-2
CASSKIPRTGNTGELFF
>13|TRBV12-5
CASGLSGNTEAFF
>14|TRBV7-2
CASSPSQLNQPQHF
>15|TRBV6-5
CASSYGARWAYEQYF
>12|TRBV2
CASKTGESPLHF
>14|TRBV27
CASSFGLSPYEQYF
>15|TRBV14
CASSRGGVRGGTQYF
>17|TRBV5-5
CASSRTGGTGDRSPLHF
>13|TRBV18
CASSSLPADTQYF
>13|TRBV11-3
CASSYSPDNEQFF
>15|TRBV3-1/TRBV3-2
CASSRDSPENSPLHF
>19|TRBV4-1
CASSHRTAGLGQVSEAQHF
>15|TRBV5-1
CASSLGRSLTDTQYF
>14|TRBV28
CASSHRGRDTEAFF
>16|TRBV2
CASSEITSGNTATQYF
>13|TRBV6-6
CASKKIQGDGYTF
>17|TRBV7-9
CASSTDRGRTYNSPLHF
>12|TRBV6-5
CASRPDRGEAFF
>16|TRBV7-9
CASSLARVTSSYEQYF
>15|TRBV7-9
CASSETGTPNNEQFF
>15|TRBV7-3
CASSSVGQGNTEAFF
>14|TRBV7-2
CASSLDIAGREQYF
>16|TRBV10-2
CASSGSGRASPGELFF
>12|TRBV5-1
CASSLDLTEAFF
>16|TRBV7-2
CASSLATSGRPGEQFF
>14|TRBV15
CATSRRLADNEQFF
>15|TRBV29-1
CSVEEQVASTDTQYF
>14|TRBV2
CAITKTQNQETQYF
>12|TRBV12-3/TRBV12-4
CAVRGQGETQYF
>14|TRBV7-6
CASSPRDSSRAIYF
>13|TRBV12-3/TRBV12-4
CASSSTPYWGYTF
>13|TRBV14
CASSLPSGREQFF